This entry features one T cell receptor beta chain sequence. Compared with germline, one end of the junction differs, possibly owing to a read error. Per germline, CDR1 SEHNR and CDR2 FQNEAQ (reference sequence). There are 17 residues in the CDR3. This entry is derived from a study of cytomegalovirus exposure and HLA in healthy donors. The PCR employed 60 Vbeta primers together with 13 Jbeta primers. Sequencing was performed with immunoSEQ multiplex PCR; in TCRdb, only in-frame clones are kept and a portion is missing. The data contain about 190,000 clones, 70% to 75% of them seen just once; the ten biggest clones take up about 4.8%.

The receptor was derived from a man under 40 in good health and CMV-seropositive. What was sequenced was PBMCs. V is TRBV7-9 and J is TRBJ2-1; 14 nucleotides line up with TRBD2. CDR3 sequence reads: CSSSPQGTSGGYNEQFF. DNA of the CDR3: TGTTCCAGCAGTCCACAGGGGACTAGCGGGGGATACAATGAGCAGTTCTTC.